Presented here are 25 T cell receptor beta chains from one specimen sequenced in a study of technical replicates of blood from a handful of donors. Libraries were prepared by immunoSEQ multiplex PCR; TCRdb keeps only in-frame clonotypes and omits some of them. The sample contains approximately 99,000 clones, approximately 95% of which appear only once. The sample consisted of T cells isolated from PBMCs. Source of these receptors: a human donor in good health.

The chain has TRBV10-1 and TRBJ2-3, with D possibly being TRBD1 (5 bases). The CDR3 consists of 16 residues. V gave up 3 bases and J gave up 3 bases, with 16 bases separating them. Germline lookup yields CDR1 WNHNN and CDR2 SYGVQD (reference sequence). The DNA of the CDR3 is TGCGCCAGCAGTGATCTACAGGATCAAGTGACAGATACGCAGTATTTT. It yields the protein CASSDLQDQVTDTQYF.

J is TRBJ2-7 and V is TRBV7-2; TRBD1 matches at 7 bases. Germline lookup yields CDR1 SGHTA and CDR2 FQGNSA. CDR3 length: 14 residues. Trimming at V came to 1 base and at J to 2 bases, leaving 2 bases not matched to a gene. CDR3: CASSLVGTAYEQYF. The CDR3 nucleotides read TGTGCCAGCAGCTTAGTCGGGACAGCCTACGAGCAGTACTTC.

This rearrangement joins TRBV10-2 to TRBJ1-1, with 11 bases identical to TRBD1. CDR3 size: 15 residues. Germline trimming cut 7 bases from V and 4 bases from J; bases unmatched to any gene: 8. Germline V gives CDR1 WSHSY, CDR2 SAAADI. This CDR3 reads CASIPGQGDGTEAFF. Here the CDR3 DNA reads TGCGCCAGCATCCCGGGACAGGGGGACGGCACTGAAGCTTTCTTT.

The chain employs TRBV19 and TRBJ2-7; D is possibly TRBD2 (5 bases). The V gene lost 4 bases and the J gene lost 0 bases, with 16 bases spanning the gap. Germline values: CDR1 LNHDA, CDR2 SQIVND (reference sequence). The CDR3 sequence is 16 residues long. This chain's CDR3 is CASSTGGLLGSYEQYF. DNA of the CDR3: TGTGCCAGTAGTACAGGAGGACTCCTCGGCTCCTACGAGCAGTACTTC. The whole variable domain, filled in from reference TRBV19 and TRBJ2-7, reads DGGITQSPKYLFRKEGQNVTLSCEQNLNHDAMYWYRQDPGQGLRLIYYSQIVNDFQKGDIAEGYSVSREKKESFPLTVTSAQKNPTAFYLCASSTGGLLGSYEQYFGPGTRLTVT.

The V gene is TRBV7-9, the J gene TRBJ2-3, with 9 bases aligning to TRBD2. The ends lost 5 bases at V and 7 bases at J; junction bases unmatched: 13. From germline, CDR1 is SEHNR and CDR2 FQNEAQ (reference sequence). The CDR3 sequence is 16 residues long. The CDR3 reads CASSAYSGGPLYTQYF. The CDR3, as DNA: TGTGCCAGCAGCGCGTATAGCGGGGGCCCACTATATACGCAGTATTTT.

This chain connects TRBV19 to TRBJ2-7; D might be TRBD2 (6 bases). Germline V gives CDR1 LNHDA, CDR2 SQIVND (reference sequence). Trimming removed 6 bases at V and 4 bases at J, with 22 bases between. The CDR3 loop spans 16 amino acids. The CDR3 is CASSIKSRDLAYEQYF. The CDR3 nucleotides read TGTGCCAGTAGCATTAAATCCCGGGACTTAGCTTACGAGCAGTACTTC.

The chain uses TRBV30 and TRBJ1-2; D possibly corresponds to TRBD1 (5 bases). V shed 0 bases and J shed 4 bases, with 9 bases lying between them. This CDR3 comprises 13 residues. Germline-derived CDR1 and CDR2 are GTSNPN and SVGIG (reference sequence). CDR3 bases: TGTGCCTGGAGTGTGTCCGGGGGCTATGGCTACACCTTC. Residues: CAWSVSGGYGYTF.

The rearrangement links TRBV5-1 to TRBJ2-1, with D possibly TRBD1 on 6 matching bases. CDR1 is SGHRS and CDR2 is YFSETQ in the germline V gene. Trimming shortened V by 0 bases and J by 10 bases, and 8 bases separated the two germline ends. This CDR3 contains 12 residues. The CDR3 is CASSLADREQFF. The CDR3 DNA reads TGCGCCAGCAGCTTGGCCGACAGGGAGCAGTTCTTC.

CDR3 protein: CASSPGTGKGGYNEQFF. CDR3 coding DNA: TGTGCCAGCAGCCCAGGGACAGGCAAGGGCGGTTACAATGAGCAGTTCTTC. The J gene is TRBJ2-1, the V gene TRBV7-2; TRBD1 matches 8 bases. Germline CDR1 is SGHTA and CDR2 is FQGNSA. The CDR3 has 17 residues. The J segment lost 4 bases and the V segment lost 5 bases, leaving 13 bases of the junction unmatched.

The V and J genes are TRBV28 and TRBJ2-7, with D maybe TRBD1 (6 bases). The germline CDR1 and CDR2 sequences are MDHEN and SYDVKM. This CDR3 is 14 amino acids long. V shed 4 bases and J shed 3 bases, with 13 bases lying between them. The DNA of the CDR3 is TGTGCCAGCAGTTCCACAGGGCCCCTCTACGAGCAGTACTTC. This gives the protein CASSSTGPLYEQYF.

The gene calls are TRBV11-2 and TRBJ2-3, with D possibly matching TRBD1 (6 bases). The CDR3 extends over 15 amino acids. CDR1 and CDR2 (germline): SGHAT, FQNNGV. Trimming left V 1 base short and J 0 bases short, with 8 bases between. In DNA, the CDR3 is TGTGCCAGCAGCTTAGGGACAGCTAGCACAGATACGCAGTATTTT. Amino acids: CASSLGTASTDTQYF.

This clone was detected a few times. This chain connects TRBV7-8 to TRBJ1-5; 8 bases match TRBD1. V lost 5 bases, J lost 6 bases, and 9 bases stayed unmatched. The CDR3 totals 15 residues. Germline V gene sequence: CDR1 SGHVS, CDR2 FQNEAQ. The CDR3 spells CASSRDRGPSQPQHF. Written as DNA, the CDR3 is TGTGCCAGCAGCCGTGACAGGGGTCCATCTCAGCCCCAGCATTTT.

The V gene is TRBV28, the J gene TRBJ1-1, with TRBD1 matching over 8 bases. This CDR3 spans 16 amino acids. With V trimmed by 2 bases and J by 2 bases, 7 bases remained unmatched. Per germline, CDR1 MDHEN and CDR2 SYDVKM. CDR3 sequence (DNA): TGTGCCAGCAGTTTAAGGCCGGACAGGGAAAACACTGAAGCTTTCTTT. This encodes CASSLRPDRENTEAFF.

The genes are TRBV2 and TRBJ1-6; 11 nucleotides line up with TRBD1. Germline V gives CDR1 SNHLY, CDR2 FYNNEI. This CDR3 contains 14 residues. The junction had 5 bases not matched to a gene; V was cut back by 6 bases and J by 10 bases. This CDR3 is CASRGDRGMSPLHF. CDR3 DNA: TGTGCCAGCAGGGGGGACAGGGGGATGTCACCCCTCCACTTT.

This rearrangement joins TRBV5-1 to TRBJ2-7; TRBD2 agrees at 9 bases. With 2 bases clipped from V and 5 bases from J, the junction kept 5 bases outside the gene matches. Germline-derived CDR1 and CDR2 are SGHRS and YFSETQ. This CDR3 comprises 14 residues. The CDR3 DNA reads TGCGCCAGCAGCTTAGGCGGGGGGGCTAACGAGCAGTACTTC. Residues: CASSLGGGANEQYF.

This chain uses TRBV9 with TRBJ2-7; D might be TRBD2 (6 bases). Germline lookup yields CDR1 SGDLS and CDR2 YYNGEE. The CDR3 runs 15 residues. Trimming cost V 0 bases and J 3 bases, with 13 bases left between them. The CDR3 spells CASSVGASVDYEQYF. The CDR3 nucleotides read TGTGCCAGCAGCGTAGGGGCTAGCGTTGACTACGAGCAGTACTTC. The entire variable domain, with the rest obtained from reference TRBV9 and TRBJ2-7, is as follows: DSGVTQTPKHLITATGQRVTLRCSPRSGDLSVYWYQQSLDQGLQFLIQYYNGEERAKGNILERFSAQQFPDLHSELNLSSLELGDSALYFCASSVGASVDYEQYFGPGTRLTVT.

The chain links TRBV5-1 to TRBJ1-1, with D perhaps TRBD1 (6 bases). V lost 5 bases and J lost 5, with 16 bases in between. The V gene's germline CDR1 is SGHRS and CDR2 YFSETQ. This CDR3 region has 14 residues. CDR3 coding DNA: TGCGCCAGCAGACAAACAGGGAGAGGGACTGAAGCTTTCTTT. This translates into CASRQTGRGTEAFF.

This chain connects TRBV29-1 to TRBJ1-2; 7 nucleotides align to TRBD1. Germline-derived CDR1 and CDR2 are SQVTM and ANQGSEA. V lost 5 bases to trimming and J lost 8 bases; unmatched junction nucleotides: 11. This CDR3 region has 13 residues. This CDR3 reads CSVTIQQGTGYTF. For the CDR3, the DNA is TGCAGCGTTACCATACAACAGGGGACCGGCTACACCTTC.

Here the CDR3 reads CASSETRQGGADTQYF. The CDR3 DNA reads TGTGCCAGCAGTGAGACCAGACAGGGGGGAGCAGATACGCAGTATTTT. The V and J genes are TRBV6-1 and TRBJ2-3, with 9 bases matching TRBD1. V shed 3 bases, J shed 4 bases, and the junction held 8 bases outside the gene matches. CDR1 is MNHNS and CDR2 is SASEGT in the germline V gene. The CDR3 runs 16 residues.

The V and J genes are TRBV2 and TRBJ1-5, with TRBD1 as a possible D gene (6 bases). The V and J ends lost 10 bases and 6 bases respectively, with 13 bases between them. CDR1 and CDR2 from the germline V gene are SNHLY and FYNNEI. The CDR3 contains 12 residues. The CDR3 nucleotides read TGTGCCACGGGGGGGGGCGGTCAGCCCCAGCATTTT. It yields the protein CATGGGGQPQHF.

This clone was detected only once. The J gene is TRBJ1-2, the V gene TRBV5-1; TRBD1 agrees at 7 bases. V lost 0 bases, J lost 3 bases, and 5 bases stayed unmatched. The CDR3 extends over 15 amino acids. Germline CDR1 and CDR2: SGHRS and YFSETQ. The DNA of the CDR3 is TGCGCCAGCAGCTTGGAAGTCGGGACAGACTATGGCTACACCTTC. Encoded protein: CASSLEVGTDYGYTF.

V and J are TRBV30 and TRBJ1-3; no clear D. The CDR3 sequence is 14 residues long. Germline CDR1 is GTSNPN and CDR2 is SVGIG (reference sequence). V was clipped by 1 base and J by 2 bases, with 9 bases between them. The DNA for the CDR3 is TGTGCCTGGAGTGAGTACACTACTGGAAACACCATATATTTT. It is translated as CAWSEYTTGNTIYF. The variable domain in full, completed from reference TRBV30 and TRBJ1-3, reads SQTIHQWPATLVQPVGSPLSLECTVEGTSNPNLYWYRQAAGRGLQLLFYSVGIGQISSEVPQNLSASRPQDRQFILSSKKLLLSDSGFYLCAWSEYTTGNTIYFGEGSWLTVV.

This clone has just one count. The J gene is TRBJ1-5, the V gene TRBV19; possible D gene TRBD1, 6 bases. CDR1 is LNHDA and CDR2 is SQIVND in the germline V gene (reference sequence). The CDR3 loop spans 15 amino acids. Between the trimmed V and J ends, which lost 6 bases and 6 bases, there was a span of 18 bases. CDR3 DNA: TGTGCCAGTAGACCCCAGGGGCAGGTGAGTCAGCCCCAGCATTTT. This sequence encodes CASRPQGQVSQPQHF.

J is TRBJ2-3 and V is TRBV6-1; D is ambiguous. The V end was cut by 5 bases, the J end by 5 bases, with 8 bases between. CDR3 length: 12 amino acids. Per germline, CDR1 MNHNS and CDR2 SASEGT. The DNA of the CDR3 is TGTGCCAGCAGTAACTATTTAGATACGCAGTATTTT. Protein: CASSNYLDTQYF.

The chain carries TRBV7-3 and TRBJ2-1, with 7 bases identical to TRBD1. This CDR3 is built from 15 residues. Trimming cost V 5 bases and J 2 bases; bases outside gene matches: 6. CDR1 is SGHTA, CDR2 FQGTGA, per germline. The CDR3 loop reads CASSRNTGAYNEQFF. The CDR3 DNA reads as TGTGCCAGCAGCCGAAACACAGGGGCCTACAATGAGCAGTTCTTC.